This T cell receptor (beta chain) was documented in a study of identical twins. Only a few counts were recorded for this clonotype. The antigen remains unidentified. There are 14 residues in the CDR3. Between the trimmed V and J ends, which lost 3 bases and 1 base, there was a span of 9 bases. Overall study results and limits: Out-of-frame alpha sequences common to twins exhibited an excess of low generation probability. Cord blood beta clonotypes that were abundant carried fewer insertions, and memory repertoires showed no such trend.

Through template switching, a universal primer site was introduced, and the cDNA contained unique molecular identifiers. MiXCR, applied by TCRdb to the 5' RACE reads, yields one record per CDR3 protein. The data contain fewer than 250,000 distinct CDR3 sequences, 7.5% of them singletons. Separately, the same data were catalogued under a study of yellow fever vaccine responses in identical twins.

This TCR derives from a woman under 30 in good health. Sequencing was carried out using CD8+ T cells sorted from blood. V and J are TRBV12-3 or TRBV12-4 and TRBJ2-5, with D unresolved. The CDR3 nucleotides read TGTGCCAGCAGTTTCGCGCAGGCCCAAGAGACCCAGTACTTC. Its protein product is CASSFAQAQETQYF.